What follows are 5 T cell receptor beta chains derived from one specimen sequenced in a study of blood T cell repertoires in COVID-19 (dated by TCRdb to 2019 to 2021). The library came from the immunoSEQ multiplex PCR assay. The source is immuneACCESS, and TCRdb retained only in-frame sequences with V and J called. Part of the clones is not carried over; for the studies checked, unresolved V genes explain less than half of this, and the remainder is unexplained. This sample gives approximately 220,000 clones in total; 82% of them show up just once. 4.7% of the sample is taken by the ten largest. Source material: peripheral blood. These receptors all come from a woman in her 70s with acute or convalescent COVID-19.

The V gene is TRBV5-1, the J gene TRBJ2-7; TRBD1 matches at 7 bases. V lost 0 bases and J lost 0; bases outside the gene matches: 3. The CDR3 extends over 15 amino acids. Germline V gene lookup returns CDR1 SGHRS and CDR2 YFSETQ. CDR3 nucleotide sequence: TGCGCCAGCAGCTTGGGACAGGGAATCTCCTACGAGCAGTACTTC. Protein sequence: CASSLGQGISYEQYF.

The rearrangement joins TRBV11-2 to TRBJ2-3, with D tentatively TRBD2 (5 bases). The CDR3 totals 14 residues. CDR1 SGHAT and CDR2 FQNNGV come from the germline V gene. V was clipped by 1 base and J by 2 bases, with 7 bases between them. CDR3 in amino acids: CASSLGGYTDTQYF. For the CDR3, the DNA is TGTGCCAGCAGCTTAGGCGGGTACACAGATACGCAGTATTTT.

The chain employs TRBV6-5 and TRBJ1-5, with 9 bases identical to TRBD1. The V gene's germline CDR1 is MNHEY and CDR2 SVGAGI. CDR3 length: 14 amino acids. The trim removed 4 bases at V and 9 bases at J, leaving 7 bases unmatched. The CDR3 sequence: CASSFFQGQGPQHF. The CDR3 DNA follows: TGTGCCAGCAGTTTTTTCCAGGGACAGGGGCCCCAGCATTTT.

This rearrangement joins TRBV28 to TRBJ1-6; 7 nucleotides match TRBD1. V was pared by 6 bases and J by 7 bases, with 6 bases of the junction left unmatched. Germline-derived CDR1 and CDR2 are MDHEN and SYDVKM. CDR3 length: 14 residues. CDR3 sequence reads: CASSRGVGNSPLHF. The CDR3 DNA reads TGTGCCAGCAGCAGGGGGGTGGGAAATTCACCCCTCCACTTT.

The CDR3 protein is CASSQAHSSGGVREQFF. In nucleotides, the CDR3 is TGCGCCAGCAGCCAAGCCCACTCTAGCGGGGGGGTTCGCGAGCAGTTCTTC. The V call is TRBV4-3, the J call TRBJ2-1; 12 bases are shared with TRBD2. CDR3 size: 17 residues. The J segment lost 10 bases and the V segment lost 1 base, leaving 11 bases of the junction unmatched. Germline-derived CDR1 and CDR2 are LGHNA and YSLEER.